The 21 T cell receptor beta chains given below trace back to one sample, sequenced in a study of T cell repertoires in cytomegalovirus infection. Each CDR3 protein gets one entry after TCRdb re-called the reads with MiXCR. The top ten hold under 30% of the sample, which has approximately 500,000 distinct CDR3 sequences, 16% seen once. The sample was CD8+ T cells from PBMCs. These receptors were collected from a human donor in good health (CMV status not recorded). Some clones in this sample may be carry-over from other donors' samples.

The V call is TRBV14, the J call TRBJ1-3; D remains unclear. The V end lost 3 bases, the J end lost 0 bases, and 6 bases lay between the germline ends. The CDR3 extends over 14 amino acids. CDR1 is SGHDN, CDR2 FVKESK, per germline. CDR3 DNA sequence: TGTGCCAGCAGCCAGCGGGTCTCTGGAAACACCATATATTTT. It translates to CASSQRVSGNTIYF.

The CDR3 coding sequence is TGTGCCAGCAAGCGGGGTGTCAATCAGCCCCAGCATTTT. Translating it yields CASKRGVNQPQHF. This chain joins TRBV28 and TRBJ1-5; D gene unclear. The CDR3 runs 13 residues. Looked up from germline, CDR1 is MDHEN and CDR2 is SYDVKM. With 7 bases removed from V and 3 bases from J, the gap between germline ends came to 10 bases.

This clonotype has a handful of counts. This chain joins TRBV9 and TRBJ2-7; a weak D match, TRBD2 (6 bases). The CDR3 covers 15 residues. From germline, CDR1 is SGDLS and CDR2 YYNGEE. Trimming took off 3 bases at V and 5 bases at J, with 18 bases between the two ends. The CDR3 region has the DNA TGTGCCAGCAGCGGCGCCGCGGGATTCGGAAACGAGCAGTACTTC. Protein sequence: CASSGAAGFGNEQYF.

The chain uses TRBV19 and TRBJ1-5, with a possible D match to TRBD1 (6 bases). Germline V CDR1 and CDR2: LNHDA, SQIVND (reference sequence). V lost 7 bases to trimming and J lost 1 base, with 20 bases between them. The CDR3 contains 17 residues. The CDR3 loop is CASTPRGGTWSNQPQHF. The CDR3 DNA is TGTGCCAGTACCCCTAGGGGGGGGACATGGAGCAATCAGCCCCAGCATTTT. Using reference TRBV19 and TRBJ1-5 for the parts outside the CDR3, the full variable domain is DGGITQSPKYLFRKEGQNVTLSCEQNLNHDAMYWYRQDPGQGLRLIYYSQIVNDFQKGDIAEGYSVSREKKESFPLTVTSAQKNPTAFYLCASTPRGGTWSNQPQHFGDGTRLSIL.

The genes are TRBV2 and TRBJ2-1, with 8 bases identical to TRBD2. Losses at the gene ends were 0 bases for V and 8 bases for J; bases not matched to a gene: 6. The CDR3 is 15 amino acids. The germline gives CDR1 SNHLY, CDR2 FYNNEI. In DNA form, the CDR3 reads TGTGCCAGCAGTGAAGCGGGACTAGTGGGAGATGAGCAGTTCTTC. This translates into CASSEAGLVGDEQFF. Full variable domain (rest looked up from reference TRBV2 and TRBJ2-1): EPEVTQTPSHQVTQMGQEVILRCVPISNHLYFYWYRQILGQKVEFLVSFYNNEISEKSEIFDDQFSVERPDGSNFTLKIRSTKLEDSAMYFCASSEAGLVGDEQFFGPGTRLTVL.

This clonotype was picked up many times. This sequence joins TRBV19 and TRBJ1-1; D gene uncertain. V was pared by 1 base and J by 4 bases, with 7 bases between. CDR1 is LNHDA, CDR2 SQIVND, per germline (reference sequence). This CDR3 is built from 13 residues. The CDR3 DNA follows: TGTGCCAGTAGTATAGTAAGGGCCACTGAAGCTTTCTTT. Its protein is CASSIVRATEAFF.

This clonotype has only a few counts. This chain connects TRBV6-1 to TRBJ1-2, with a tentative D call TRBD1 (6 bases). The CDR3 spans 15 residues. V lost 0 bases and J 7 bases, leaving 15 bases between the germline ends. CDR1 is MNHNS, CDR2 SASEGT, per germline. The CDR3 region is CASSEALGQRSGYTF. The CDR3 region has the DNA TGTGCCAGCAGTGAAGCTTTAGGACAGCGGTCTGGCTACACCTTC.

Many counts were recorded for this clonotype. CDR3 region: CASSYYTSTVTGNYGYTF. In DNA form, the CDR3 reads TGTGCCAGCAGTTACTACACCTCAACAGTAACTGGGAACTATGGCTACACCTTC. This chain links TRBV6-6 with TRBJ1-2; D remains ambiguous. The CDR3 totals 18 residues. Germline CDR1 reads MNHNY; CDR2 reads SVGAGI (reference sequence). Trimming removed 1 base from V and 2 bases from J, with 20 bases in between.

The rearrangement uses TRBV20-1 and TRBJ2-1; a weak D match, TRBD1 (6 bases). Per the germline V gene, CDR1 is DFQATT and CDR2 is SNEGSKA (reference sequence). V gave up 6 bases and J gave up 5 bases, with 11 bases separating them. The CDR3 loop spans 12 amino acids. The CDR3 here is CSATDSDNEQFF. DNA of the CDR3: TGCAGTGCGACGGACAGCGACAATGAGCAGTTCTTC.

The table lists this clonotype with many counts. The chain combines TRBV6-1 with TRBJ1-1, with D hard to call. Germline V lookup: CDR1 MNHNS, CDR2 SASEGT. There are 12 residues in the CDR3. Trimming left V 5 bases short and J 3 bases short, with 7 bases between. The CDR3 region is CASSYGDTEAFF. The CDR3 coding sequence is TGTGCCAGCAGTTATGGGGACACTGAAGCTTTCTTT.

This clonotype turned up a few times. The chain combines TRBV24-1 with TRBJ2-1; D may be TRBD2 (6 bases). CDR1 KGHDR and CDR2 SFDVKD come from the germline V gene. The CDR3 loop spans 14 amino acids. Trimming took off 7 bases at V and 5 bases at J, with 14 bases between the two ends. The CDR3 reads CATRAPGGDNEQFF. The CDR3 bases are TGTGCCACCAGAGCCCCCGGAGGGGACAATGAGCAGTTCTTC.

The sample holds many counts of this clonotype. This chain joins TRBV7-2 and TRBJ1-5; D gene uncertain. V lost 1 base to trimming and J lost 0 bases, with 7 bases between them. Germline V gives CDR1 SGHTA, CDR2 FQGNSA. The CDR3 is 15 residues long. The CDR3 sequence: CASSLEAFSNQPQHF. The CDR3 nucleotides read TGTGCCAGCAGCTTAGAGGCATTTAGCAATCAGCCCCAGCATTTT.

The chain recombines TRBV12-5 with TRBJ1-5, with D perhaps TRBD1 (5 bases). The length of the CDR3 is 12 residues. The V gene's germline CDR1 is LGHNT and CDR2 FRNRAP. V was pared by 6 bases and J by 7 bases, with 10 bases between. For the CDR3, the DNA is TGTGCTAGTGGGACAGCGAACCAGCCCCAGCATTTT. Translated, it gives CASGTANQPQHF.

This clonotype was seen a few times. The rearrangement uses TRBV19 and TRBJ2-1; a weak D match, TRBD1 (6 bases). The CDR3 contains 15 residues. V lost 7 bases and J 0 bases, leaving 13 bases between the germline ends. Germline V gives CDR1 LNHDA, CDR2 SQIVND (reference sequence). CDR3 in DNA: TGTGCCAGTATTCCGGGACACAGCTCCTACAATGAGCAGTTCTTC. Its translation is CASIPGHSSYNEQFF.

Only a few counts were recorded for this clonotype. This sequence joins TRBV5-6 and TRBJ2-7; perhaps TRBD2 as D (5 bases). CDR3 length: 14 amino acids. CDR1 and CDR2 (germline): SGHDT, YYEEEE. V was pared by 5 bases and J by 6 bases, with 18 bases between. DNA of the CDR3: TGTGCCAGCAGACCGGGATCCCTCCCTGGCGAGCAGTACTTC. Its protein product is CASRPGSLPGEQYF.

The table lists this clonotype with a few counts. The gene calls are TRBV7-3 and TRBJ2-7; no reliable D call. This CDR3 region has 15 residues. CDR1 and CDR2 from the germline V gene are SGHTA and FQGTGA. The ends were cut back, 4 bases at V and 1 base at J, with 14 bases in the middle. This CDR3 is CASSSVPGQSYEQYF. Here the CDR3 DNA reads TGTGCCAGCAGCTCGGTGCCGGGTCAGTCCTACGAGCAGTACTTC.

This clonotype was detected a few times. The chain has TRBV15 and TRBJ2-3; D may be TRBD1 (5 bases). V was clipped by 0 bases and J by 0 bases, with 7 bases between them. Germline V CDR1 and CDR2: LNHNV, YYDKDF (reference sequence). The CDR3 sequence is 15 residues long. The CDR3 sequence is CATSREYRSTDTQYF. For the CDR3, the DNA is TGTGCCACCAGCAGAGAGTACAGGAGCACAGATACGCAGTATTTT.

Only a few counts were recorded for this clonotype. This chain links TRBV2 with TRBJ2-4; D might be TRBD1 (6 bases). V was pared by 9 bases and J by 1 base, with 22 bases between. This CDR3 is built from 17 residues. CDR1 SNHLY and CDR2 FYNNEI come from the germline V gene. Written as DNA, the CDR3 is TGTGCCAGTCGAGGCCCAGGGGCCAACGGGGCCAAAAACATTCAGTACTTC. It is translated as CASRGPGANGAKNIQYF. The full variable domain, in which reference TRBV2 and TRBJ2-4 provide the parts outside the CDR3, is EPEVTQTPSHQVTQMGQEVILRCVPISNHLYFYWYRQILGQKVEFLVSFYNNEISEKSEIFDDQFSVERPDGSNFTLKIRSTKLEDSAMYFCASRGPGANGAKNIQYFGAGTRLSVL.

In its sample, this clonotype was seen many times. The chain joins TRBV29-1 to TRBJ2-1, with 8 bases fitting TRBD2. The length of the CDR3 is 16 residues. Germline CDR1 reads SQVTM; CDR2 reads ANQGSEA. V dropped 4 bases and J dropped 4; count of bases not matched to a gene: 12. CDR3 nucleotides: TGCAGCGTTGGGGGGTACGCGGGGGGAACATACAATGAGCAGTTCTTC. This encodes CSVGGYAGGTYNEQFF.

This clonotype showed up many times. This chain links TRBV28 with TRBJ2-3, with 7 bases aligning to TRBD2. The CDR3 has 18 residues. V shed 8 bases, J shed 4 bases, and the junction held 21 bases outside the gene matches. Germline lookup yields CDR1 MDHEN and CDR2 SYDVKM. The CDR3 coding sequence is TGTGCCAGCGCGGGAGACCAAGGGACGGCTCCCTTCGCAGATACGCAGTATTTT. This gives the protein CASAGDQGTAPFADTQYF.

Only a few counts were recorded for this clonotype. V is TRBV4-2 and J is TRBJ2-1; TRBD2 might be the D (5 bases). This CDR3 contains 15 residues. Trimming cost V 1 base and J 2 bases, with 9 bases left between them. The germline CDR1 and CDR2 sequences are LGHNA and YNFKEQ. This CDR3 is CASSQAASPYNEQFF. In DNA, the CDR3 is TGTGCCAGCAGCCAAGCGGCTAGCCCCTACAATGAGCAGTTCTTC.